Listed below are T cell receptor beta chains from one sample, sequenced in a study of lymphopenia after photon versus proton radiotherapy. Sequenced by immunoSEQ multiplex PCR; TCRdb stores in-frame clones only, minus some. The sample records about 68,000 clones, around 90% being singletons. Sample: peripheral blood, taken from a patient treated with photon-based radiotherapy. The receptors originated from a woman aged 70 to 79 with pancreatic cancer. Each CDR3 is given with its conserved first and last residue. A D gene is named only where the DNA matches it firmly. The listing skips clone size in some rows; elsewhere it reads once, few, many or a size class.

d_gene,v_gene,j_gene,abundance,CDR3aa,CDR3nt
.,TRBV29-1,TRBJ2-4,.,CSVRGSAKNIQYF,TGCAGCGTTAGGGGCTCGGCCAAAAACATTCAGTACTTC
.,TRBV6-1,TRBJ1-4,.,CASRGTGFNEKLFF,TGTGCCAGCAGGGGGACGGGCTTCAATGAAAAACTGTTTTTT
.,TRBV4-3,TRBJ2-1,.,CASSQDRNEQFF,TGCGCCAGCAGCCAAGATCGGAATGAGCAGTTCTTC
TRBD1,TRBV5-1,TRBJ2-1,.,CASSPGTGGYNEQFF,TGCGCCAGCAGCCCGGGGACAGGCGGGTACAATGAGCAGTTCTTC
.,TRBV4-3,TRBJ1-1,.,CASSFRLGWDQENTEAFF,TGCGCCAGCAGCTTCCGACTCGGATGGGACCAAGAGAACACTGAAGCTTTCTTT
.,TRBV18,TRBJ2-1,.,CASSPTAAGNEQFF,TGTGCCAGCTCACCCACCGCGGCGGGGAATGAGCAGTTCTTC
.,TRBV5-4,TRBJ2-3,once,CASSAGHPEDTQYF,TGTGCCAGCAGTGCGGGACACCCTGAAGATACGCAGTATTTT
.,TRBV6-5,TRBJ1-2,.,CASSADSSYGYTF,TGTGCCAGCAGTGCGGACAGTTCCTATGGCTACACCTTC
.,TRBV5-1,TRBJ2-3,.,CASSLETGTQYF,TGCGCCAGCAGCTTGGAGACCGGGACGCAGTATTTT
.,TRBV2,TRBJ1-5,once,CASRRGVVSNQPQHF,TGTGCCAGCAGAAGGGGAGTAGTTAGCAATCAGCCCCAGCATTTT
.,TRBV25-1,TRBJ2-5,.,CASSEYRMLRGQETQYF,TGTGCCAGCAGTGAATATAGAATGCTAAGGGGACAAGAGACCCAGTACTTC
.,TRBV18,TRBJ1-3,.,CASSPQEAGNTIYF,TGTGCCAGCTCACCCCAGGAGGCTGGAAACACCATATATTTT
TRBD1,TRBV5-1,TRBJ2-7,.,CASSTGVGEQYF,TGCGCCAGCAGCACAGGGGTGGGGGAGCAGTACTTC
.,TRBV4-1,TRBJ2-5,.,CASSQEPGLGTQYF,TGCGCCAGCAGCCAAGAGCCGGGACTCGGAACCCAGTACTTC
.,TRBV9,TRBJ1-5,.,CASSAFRRAVNQPQHF,TGTGCCAGCAGCGCCTTCCGGCGGGCTGTCAATCAGCCCCAGCATTTT
.,TRBV5-1,TRBJ1-2,.,CASSLEIDTYGYTF,TGCGCCAGCAGCTTGGAGATCGACACCTATGGCTACACCTTC
TRBD2,TRBV5-1,TRBJ2-3,.,CASSWGTSGNTDTQYF,TGCGCCAGCAGCTGGGGGACTAGCGGGAACACAGATACGCAGTATTTT
.,TRBV11-1,TRBJ1-1,once,CASSLLRIRGENTEAFF,TGTGCCAGCAGCTTGCTCCGGATCCGGGGGGAGAACACTGAAGCTTTCTTT
.,TRBV7-8,TRBJ1-3,.,CASSTLGREGSGNTIYF,TGTGCCAGCAGCACCCTTGGGAGGGAGGGCTCTGGAAACACCATATATTTT
.,TRBV6-1,TRBJ1-1,.,CASSRQVNTEAFF,TGTGCCAGCAGTAGACAGGTGAACACTGAAGCTTTCTTT
.,TRBV7-3,TRBJ2-3,.,CASSRSSTDTQYF,TGTGCCAGCAGCCGCTCGAGCACAGATACGCAGTATTTT
TRBD1,TRBV14,TRBJ1-2,once,CASSETGVYGYTF,TGTGCCAGCAGCGAGACAGGGGTATATGGCTACACCTTC
.,TRBV6-6,TRBJ1-1,.,CASSSSHAGNTEAFF,TGTGCCAGCAGTTCCTCCCATGCAGGGAACACTGAAGCTTTCTTT
TRBD1,TRBV5-1,TRBJ2-3,.,CASRGQGPTDTQYF,TGCGCCAGCAGAGGACAGGGGCCCACAGATACGCAGTATTTT
TRBD2,TRBV5-1,TRBJ2-5,.,CASSPGAGLVWETQYF,TGCGCCAGCAGCCCCGGCGCCGGACTAGTCTGGGAGACCCAGTACTTC
TRBD1,TRBV7-2,TRBJ1-2,.,CASSLGTGAYYGYTF,TGTGCCAGCAGCCTCGGGACAGGGGCCTACTATGGCTACACCTTC